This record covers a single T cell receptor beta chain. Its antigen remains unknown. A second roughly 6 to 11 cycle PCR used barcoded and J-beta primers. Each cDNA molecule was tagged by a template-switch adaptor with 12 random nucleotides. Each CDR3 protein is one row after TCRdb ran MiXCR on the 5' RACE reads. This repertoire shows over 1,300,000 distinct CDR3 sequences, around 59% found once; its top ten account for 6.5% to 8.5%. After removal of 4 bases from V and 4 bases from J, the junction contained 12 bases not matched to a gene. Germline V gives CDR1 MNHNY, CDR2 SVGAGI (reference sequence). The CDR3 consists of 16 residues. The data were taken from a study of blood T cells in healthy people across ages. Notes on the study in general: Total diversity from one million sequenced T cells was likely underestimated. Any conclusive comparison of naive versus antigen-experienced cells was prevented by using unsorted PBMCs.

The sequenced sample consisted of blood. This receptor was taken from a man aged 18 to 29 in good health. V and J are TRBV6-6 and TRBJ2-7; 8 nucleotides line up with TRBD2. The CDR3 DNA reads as TGTGCCAGCAGTTCCCGTCTAGCGGGCTTTAAGTACGAGCAGTACTTC. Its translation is CASSSRLAGFKYEQYF.